This entry is about one T cell receptor (beta chain). As yet, its antigen is unknown. The CDR3 runs to 14 residues. Trimming removed 5 bases at V and 0 bases at J, with 11 bases between. Germline CDR1 reads SGHTA; CDR2 reads FQGNSA. This entry is derived from a study of high-grade serous ovarian cancer treatment subgroups. Study context: Samples averaged about 15,000 reads and roughly 7,700 unique TCR beta rearrangements.

Clones were read by immunoSEQ multiplex PCR, and TCRdb kept only the in-frame ones, dropping some. Of more than 7,500 clones in the sample, 62% were seen once. Tumor samples were obtained before definitive surgery or chemotherapy. The study, taken as a whole, reports: Spatial context was lost because tumors were sequenced in bulk. CDR1 and CDR2 were left unanalyzed; analyses focused on CDR3.

Sequencing input: tumor tissue. This chain connects TRBV7-2 to TRBJ2-7; D may be TRBD1 (5 bases). The origin of this receptor is a human donor with high-grade serous ovarian cancer. The CDR3 DNA is TGTGCCAGCAGCCCAGCAGGGTACTCCTACGAGCAGTACTTC. Its translation: CASSPAGYSYEQYF.